These 25 T cell receptor beta chains originate from one sample sequenced in a study of cytomegalovirus exposure and HLA in healthy donors. PCR involved 60 Vbeta and 13 Jbeta primers. Libraries were prepared by immunoSEQ multiplex PCR; TCRdb keeps only in-frame clonotypes and omits some of them. The sample shows under 130,000 clones, less than 80% of them seen only once. The sample consisted of PBMCs. The receptor set was obtained from a man aged 30 to 39 in good health and CMV-seropositive.

J is TRBJ1-2 and V is TRBV6-4, with TRBD1 matching over 8 bases. The CDR3 consists of 15 residues. Germline-derived CDR1 and CDR2 are MRHNA and SNTAGT. J lost 3 bases, V lost 0 bases, and 3 bases had no gene match. The CDR3 sequence: CASSDSTGEYYGYTF. CDR3 coding DNA: TGTGCCAGCAGTGACTCGACAGGGGAGTACTATGGCTACACCTTC.

The chain links TRBV19 to TRBJ2-3; 9 bases align to TRBD2. The CDR3 contains 15 residues. Unmatched junction bases numbered 3, after V lost 4 bases and J lost 1 base. Germline V lookup: CDR1 LNHDA, CDR2 SQIVND (reference sequence). DNA for the CDR3: TGTGCCAGTAGTAAGATAGCGGGGGGCACAGATACGCAGTATTTT. Translated, it gives CASSKIAGGTDTQYF.

This clone was seen a handful of times. The V call is TRBV13, the J call TRBJ2-5, with D possibly matching TRBD2 (6 bases). Looked up from germline, CDR1 is PRHDT and CDR2 is FYEKMQ (reference sequence). CDR3 size: 13 residues. Trimming stripped 3 bases from V and 2 bases from J, with 7 bases between. The CDR3 DNA sequence: TGTGCCAGCAGCTTTGGGGGGCAAGAGACCCAGTACTTC. This sequence encodes CASSFGGQETQYF.

J is TRBJ2-1 and V is TRBV5-1, with 14 bases identical to TRBD2. Germline V gene lookup returns CDR1 SGHRS and CDR2 YFSETQ. V was pared by 2 bases and J by 8 bases, with 3 bases of the junction left unmatched. The CDR3 extends over 15 amino acids. The DNA for the CDR3 is TGCGCCAGCAGCTTTTTGACTAGCGGGGGGGATGAGCAGTTCTTC. It encodes CASSFLTSGGDEQFF.

A few counts support this clone. The V and J genes are TRBV6-5 and TRBJ1-1, with 7 nucleotides matching TRBD1. This CDR3 comprises 14 residues. CDR1 is MNHEY and CDR2 is SVGAGI in the germline V gene. Trimming at V came to 1 base and at J to 3 bases, leaving 2 bases not matched to a gene. The CDR3: CASSYFTGDTEAFF. The CDR3 nucleotides read TGTGCCAGCAGTTACTTCACAGGGGACACTGAAGCTTTCTTT.

The chain uses TRBV11-3 and TRBJ1-2; no definite D call. V lost 11 bases to trimming and J lost 0 bases, with 13 bases between them. This CDR3 contains 13 residues. Germline CDR1 SGHNT, CDR2 YENEEA. Here the CDR3 reads CALLGTANYGYTF. The CDR3 nucleotides are TGTGCCCTCCTTGGAACAGCTAACTATGGCTACACCTTC.

This clone was detected once. J is TRBJ1-2 and V is TRBV6-6, with D perhaps matching TRBD1 (5 bases). Germline CDR1 reads MNHNY; CDR2 reads SVGAGI (reference sequence). V lost 6 bases and J lost 14, with 22 bases in between. The CDR3 is 13 amino acids. DNA of the CDR3: TGTGCCAGCAGCCCGACCCGGGAGGGGCGGGTAACCTTC. This translates into CASSPTREGRVTF.

The V gene is TRBV6-1, the J gene TRBJ2-7; D remains unclear. Trimming shortened V by 6 bases and J by 2 bases, and 8 bases separated the two germline ends. CDR1 MNHNS and CDR2 SASEGT come from the germline V gene. This CDR3 comprises 12 residues. Here the CDR3 reads CASRTSTYEQYF. For the CDR3, the DNA is TGTGCCAGCAGGACATCCACCTACGAGCAGTACTTC.

The V call is TRBV11-3, the J call TRBJ2-5; the D is unclear. CDR1 is SGHNT and CDR2 is YENEEA in the germline V gene. Trimming stripped 1 base from V and 7 bases from J, with 10 bases between. The CDR3 is made up of 13 amino acids. The CDR3 sequence is CASSLGLGGTQYF. Here the CDR3 DNA reads TGTGCCAGCAGCTTAGGGCTTGGTGGGACCCAGTACTTC. The whole variable domain, remainder taken from reference TRBV11-3 and TRBJ2-5, is EAGVVQSPRYKIIEKKQPVAFWCNPISGHNTLYWYLQNLGQGPELLIRYENEEAVDDSQLPKDRFSAERLKGVDSTLKIQPAELGDSAVYLCASSLGLGGTQYFGPGTRLLVL.

This clone came up a few times. The gene calls are TRBV20-1 and TRBJ1-4; D not resolved. V was trimmed by 5 bases and J by 6 bases, leaving 7 bases between them. Germline V lookup: CDR1 DFQATT, CDR2 SNEGSKA (reference sequence). The CDR3 has 11 amino acids. The DNA for the CDR3 is TGCAGTGCTCTCGTGTATGAAAAACTGTTTTTT. This encodes CSALVYEKLFF.

The rearrangement links TRBV6-6 to TRBJ2-7, with TRBD1 matching over 9 bases. The germline V gene has CDR1 MNHNY and CDR2 SVGAGI (reference sequence). V shed 0 bases and J 6 bases; nucleotides not matched to a gene: 6. CDR3 length equals 15 residues. The CDR3 is CASSYSPSTGGEQYF. The CDR3 DNA sequence: TGTGCCAGCAGTTACTCACCTTCGACAGGGGGCGAGCAGTACTTC.

The CDR3 DNA sequence: TGCGCCAGCAGCCCCGGGAGTTGGACAGGGAACGGCTACACCTTC. Encoded protein: CASSPGSWTGNGYTF. The chain has TRBV4-1 and TRBJ1-2; 8 bases line up with TRBD1. Germline lookup yields CDR1 MGHRA and CDR2 YSYEKL. CDR3 length equals 15 residues. J was trimmed by 8 bases and V by 4 bases; bases with no gene match: 12.

This rearrangement joins TRBV6-6 to TRBJ1-6, with D possibly matching TRBD1 (6 bases). Germline CDR1 reads MNHNY; CDR2 reads SVGAGI (reference sequence). The CDR3 runs 15 residues. Trimming cost V 2 bases and J 3 bases, with 8 bases left between them. This CDR3 reads CASSYEDSYNSPLHF. The CDR3 nucleotides read TGTGCCAGCAGTTACGAGGACAGCTATAATTCACCCCTCCACTTT.

CDR3 DNA: TGTGCCGCAGGGCGTTCCTATGGCTACACCTTC. It codes for CAAGRSYGYTF. The chain links TRBV6-5 to TRBJ1-2, with a tentative D call TRBD1 (5 bases). In germline, CDR1 is MNHEY, CDR2 SVGAGI. V was trimmed by 11 bases and J by 4 bases, leaving 11 bases between them. CDR3 length: 11 amino acids.

This chain links TRBV19 with TRBJ1-2; D possibly corresponds to TRBD1 (6 bases). The V end lost 3 bases, the J end lost 7 bases, and 15 bases lay between the germline ends. The CDR3 has 14 amino acids. In germline, CDR1 is LNHDA, CDR2 SQIVND (reference sequence). The CDR3 region has the DNA TGTGCCAGTAGTATCCGGGACACCTTGGGTGGCTACACCTTC. This gives the protein CASSIRDTLGGYTF.

The rearrangement links TRBV13 to TRBJ2-7; D unclear. CDR3 size: 14 residues. Looked up from germline, CDR1 is PRHDT and CDR2 is FYEKMQ (reference sequence). The germline V and J ends were trimmed by 2 bases and 2 bases, with 10 bases remaining between them. Here the CDR3 reads CASSLRQVTYEQYF. The CDR3 DNA reads TGTGCCAGCAGCTTAAGGCAGGTGACCTACGAGCAGTACTTC. Complete variable domain (other parts from reference TRBV13 and TRBJ2-7): AAGVIQSPRHLIKEKRETATLKCYPIPRHDTVYWYQQGPGQDPQFLISFYEKMQSDKGSIPDRFSAQQFSDYHSELNMSSLELGDSALYFCASSLRQVTYEQYFGPGTRLTVT.

V usage is TRBV5-1 and J usage is TRBJ2-1, with D tentatively TRBD2 (5 bases). This CDR3 region has 16 residues. In germline, CDR1 is SGHRS, CDR2 YFSETQ. Trimming took off 0 bases at V and 2 bases at J, with 12 bases between the two ends. CDR3 sequence reads: CASSLARGLTYNEQFF. The CDR3 coding sequence is TGCGCCAGCAGCTTGGCACGCGGGCTAACCTACAATGAGCAGTTCTTC.

This clone was seen just once. This chain connects TRBV9 to TRBJ2-7, with TRBD2 as a possible D gene (5 bases). The V end was cut by 2 bases, the J end by 1 base, with 7 bases between. The germline V gene encodes CDR1 SGDLS and CDR2 YYNGEE. This CDR3 has 13 amino acids. The chain's CDR3 is CASSVGLSYEQYF. The CDR3 DNA is TGTGCCAGCAGCGTTGGACTGTCCTACGAGCAGTACTTC. Based on the CDR3 plus reference TRBV9 and TRBJ2-7, the full variable domain is DSGVTQTPKHLITATGQRVTLRCSPRSGDLSVYWYQQSLDQGLQFLIQYYNGEERAKGNILERFSAQQFPDLHSELNLSSLELGDSALYFCASSVGLSYEQYFGPGTRLTVT.

This sequence joins TRBV9 and TRBJ2-3; 7 positions agree with TRBD1. CDR1 is SGDLS, CDR2 YYNGEE, per germline. This CDR3 spans 15 amino acids. Trimming at V came to 4 bases and at J to 3 bases, leaving 8 bases not matched to a gene. CDR3 DNA: TGTGCCAGCAGCAGCCGGGACAGTCCGACAGATACGCAGTATTTT. Amino acids: CASSSRDSPTDTQYF.

The V and J genes are TRBV11-3 and TRBJ2-2; TRBD2 matches 11 bases. Germline CDR1 reads SGHNT; CDR2 reads YENEEA. The CDR3 totals 16 residues. V lost 6 bases and J lost 6; bases outside the gene matches: 9. The CDR3 spells CASRTGVSGGAGELFF. In DNA, the CDR3 is TGTGCCAGCAGGACGGGGGTTAGCGGGGGGGCCGGGGAGCTGTTTTTT.

The chain carries TRBV6-5 and TRBJ2-7; 8 bases are shared with TRBD1. CDR1 is MNHEY and CDR2 is SVGAGI in the germline V gene. Unmatched junction bases numbered 5, after V lost 2 bases and J lost 5 bases. The CDR3 consists of 14 residues. DNA of the CDR3: TGTGCCAGCAGTTACGGACAGGGTACCAACGAGCAGTACTTC. Translation gives CASSYGQGTNEQYF.

Only a few counts were recorded for this clone. This chain links TRBV7-9 with TRBJ1-5, with D possibly being TRBD1 (5 bases). The germline CDR1 and CDR2 sequences are SEHNR and FQNEAQ (reference sequence). V was trimmed by 0 bases and J by 4 bases, leaving 10 bases between them. CDR3 size: 15 residues. As DNA, the CDR3 is TGTGCCAGCAGCTTAGCACACGGGGGGAATCAGCCCCAGCATTTT. Translation gives CASSLAHGGNQPQHF. Full variable domain (remainder filled in from reference TRBV7-9 and TRBJ1-5): DTGVSQNPRHKITKRGQNVTFRCDPISEHNRLYWYRQTLGQGPEFLTYFQNEAQLEKSRLLSDRFSAERPKGSFSTLEIQRTEQGDSAMYLCASSLAHGGNQPQHFGDGTRLSIL.

The genes are TRBV5-6 and TRBJ2-7, with D unclear. The germline CDR1 and CDR2 sequences are SGHDT and YYEEEE. The CDR3 loop spans 12 amino acids. Trimming took 2 bases from V and 3 from J, leaving 6 bases between them. DNA for the CDR3: TGTGCCAGCAGCTTCTATATCTACGAGCAGTACTTC. It encodes CASSFYIYEQYF.

The chain recombines TRBV30 with TRBJ2-2, with a weak D call TRBD2 (6 bases). CDR3 length: 14 residues. Germline CDR1 reads GTSNPN; CDR2 reads SVGIG (reference sequence). V lost 4 bases and J lost 3, with 12 bases in between. CDR3 sequence (DNA): TGTGCCTGGACCCGGGACTCGTACACCGGGGAGCTGTTTTTT. This codes for CAWTRDSYTGELFF. The variable domain in full, with the rest retrieved from reference TRBV30 and TRBJ2-2, is SQTIHQWPATLVQPVGSPLSLECTVEGTSNPNLYWYRQAAGRGLQLLFYSVGIGQISSEVPQNLSASRPQDRQFILSSKKLLLSDSGFYLCAWTRDSYTGELFFGEGSRLTVL.

This rearrangement joins TRBV19 to TRBJ2-2; D is perhaps TRBD1 (5 bases). The V and J ends lost 3 bases and 3 bases respectively, with 8 bases between them. The CDR3 contains 14 residues. Looked up from germline, CDR1 is LNHDA and CDR2 is SQIVND (reference sequence). The CDR3: CASSIVRDTGELFF. In nucleotides, the CDR3 is TGTGCCAGTAGTATCGTCAGGGACACCGGGGAGCTGTTTTTT.